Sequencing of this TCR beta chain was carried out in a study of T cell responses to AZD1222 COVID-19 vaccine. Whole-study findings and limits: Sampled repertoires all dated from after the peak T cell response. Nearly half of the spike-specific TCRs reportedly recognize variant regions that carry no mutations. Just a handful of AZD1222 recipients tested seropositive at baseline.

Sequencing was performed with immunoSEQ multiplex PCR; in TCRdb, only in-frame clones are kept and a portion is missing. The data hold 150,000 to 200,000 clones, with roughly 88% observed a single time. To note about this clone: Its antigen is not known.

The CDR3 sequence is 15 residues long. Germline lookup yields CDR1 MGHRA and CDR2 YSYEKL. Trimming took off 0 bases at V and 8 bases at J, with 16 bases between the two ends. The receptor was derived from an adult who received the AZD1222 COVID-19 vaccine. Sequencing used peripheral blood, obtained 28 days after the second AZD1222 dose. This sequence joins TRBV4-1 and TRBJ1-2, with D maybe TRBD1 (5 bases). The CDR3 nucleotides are TGCGCCAGCAGCCAAGAAGGGGCACGACCTAGGGGCTACACCTTC. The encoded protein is CASSQEGARPRGYTF.